A selection of T cell receptor beta chains follows, all from one sample in a study of regulatory T cells in long-lasting Graves disease. TCRdb ran MiXCR on the multiplex PCR reads and lists one entry per CDR3 protein. This table has 430,000 or so distinct CDR3 sequences, under 25% appearing once. Sequencing was performed on peripheral blood mononuclear cells (PBMCs), taken when the disease was refractory, from a patient treated with antithyroid drugs. The receptors were sampled from a female donor with Graves disease. Both conserved end residues are part of each CDR3. The order of the fields is D gene, clone size, V gene, J gene, CDR3 length, CDR3 DNA, CDR3 protein. D genes are given only for firm matches. Clone size is stated in some rows and not others, as once, few, many or a class when expanded.

TRBD2,NA,TRBV7-2,TRBJ2-2,17,TGTGCCAGCAGCTTAGAGCTAGCGGGAGCGGGCACCGGGGAGCTGTTTTTT,CASSLELAGAGTGELFF
TRBD1,few,TRBV5-1,TRBJ1-2,14,TGCGCCAGCAGCTGGGACAGGACTAACTATGGCTACACCTTC,CASSWDRTNYGYTF
NA,many,TRBV2,TRBJ1-4,14,TGTGCCAGCAGTGAAACGGACACGAATGAAAAACTGTTTTTT,CASSETDTNEKLFF
NA,many,TRBV28,TRBJ2-5,13,TGTGCCAGCAGCCGGACAGTCCAAGAGACCCAGTACTTC,CASSRTVQETQYF
NA,many,TRBV13,TRBJ2-5,13,TGTGCCAGCAGCACTCGGGTGGCGGGGACCCAGTACTTC,CASSTRVAGTQYF
TRBD2,NA,TRBV27,TRBJ2-2,17,TGTGCCAGCAGTCCCCAGGGGGGGGGACTAGCCACCGGGGAGCTGTTTTTT,CASSPQGGGLATGELFF
NA,many,TRBV20-1,TRBJ1-2,16,TGCAGTGCTAGAGTGCCAGGGCAGGAAAGAGACTATGGCTACACCTTC,CSARVPGQERDYGYTF
TRBD1,many,TRBV7-2,TRBJ2-7,13,TGTGCCAGCAGTGACAGGGGGCACCACGAGCAGTACTTC,CASSDRGHHEQYF
TRBD1,many,TRBV6-1,TRBJ1-4,13,TGTGCCAGCATCACGACAGGGGAAGAAAAACTGTTTTTT,CASITTGEEKLFF
NA,many,TRBV2,TRBJ1-1,11,TGTGCCAGCAGTCAGACAAAAGGGGCTTTCTTT,CASSQTKGAFF
TRBD2,NA,TRBV2,TRBJ2-3,16,TGTGCCAGCAGTGCCCAACTAGCGGGAGGATCAGATACGCAGTATTTT,CASSAQLAGGSDTQYF
NA,many,TRBV30,TRBJ1-6,14,TGTGCCTGGAGTGTGACCACTGGGAATTCACCCCTCCACTTT,CAWSVTTGNSPLHF
NA,many,TRBV18,TRBJ1-2,13,TGTGCCAGCTCACATGGACAGAACTATGGCTACACCTTC,CASSHGQNYGYTF
NA,few,TRBV7-9,TRBJ1-1,13,TGTGCCAGCAGCTTAGCGGTATGGGCTGAAGCTTTCTTT,CASSLAVWAEAFF
NA,many,TRBV18,TRBJ1-1,12,TGTGCCAGCTCACCACCGAAAGGAGAAGCTTTCTTT,CASSPPKGEAFF
TRBD1,NA,TRBV28,TRBJ1-2,14,TGTGCCAGCAGCCTACAAACAGGGGGCGATGGCTACACCTTC,CASSLQTGGDGYTF
TRBD2,NA,TRBV28,TRBJ2-7,15,TGTGCCAGCTTTCCGGCGGGAGATCAGTTCTACGAGCAGTACTTC,CASFPAGDQFYEQYF
NA,many,TRBV20-1,TRBJ1-1,13,TGCAGTGCTCCGCGGGTCGGGAACACTGAAGCTTTCTTT,CSAPRVGNTEAFF
NA,few,TRBV19,TRBJ2-7,13,TGTGCCAGTAGTAAGGGACTCTCCTACGAGCAGTACTTC,CASSKGLSYEQYF
TRBD1,many,TRBV28,TRBJ2-7,15,TGTGCCAGCAGTTTGACAGGGACCAGCTCCTACGAGCAGTACTTC,CASSLTGTSSYEQYF
NA,NA,TRBV5-1,TRBJ2-2,16,TGCGCCAGCAGTCCCCTGGTGCGCTCGAACACCGGGGAGCTGTTTTTT,CASSPLVRSNTGELFF
NA,NA,TRBV19,TRBJ1-5,15,TGTGCCAGTAGTATATCTGGGTATAGCAATCAGCCCCAGCATTTT,CASSISGYSNQPQHF
TRBD2,NA,TRBV19,TRBJ2-3,16,TGTGCCAGTAGTACTAGACTAGCGGAGGGGGCAGATACGCAGTATTTT,CASSTRLAEGADTQYF
NA,NA,TRBV11-3,TRBJ2-3,15,TGTGCCAGCAGCTTGGGCCACGGCATCACAGATACGCAGTATTTT,CASSLGHGITDTQYF
TRBD1,many,TRBV28,TRBJ1-4,15,TGTGCCAGCAGTTTATCCGGGACAGGGGGTGAAAAACTGTTTTTT,CASSLSGTGGEKLFF
TRBD2,NA,TRBV29-1,TRBJ2-1,12,TGCTCCGTCCTAGCGGGATTCAATGAGCAGTTCTTC,CSVLAGFNEQFF
NA,NA,TRBV6-2/TRBV6-3,TRBJ1-1,16,TGTGCCAGCAGTTACCTCCCCGGAGGTGGGGACACTGAAGCTTTCTTT,CASSYLPGGGDTEAFF
TRBD2,NA,TRBV7-9,TRBJ2-1,15,TGTGCCAGCAGACTGAGCGGGAGGCTCGACAATGAGCAGTTCTTC,CASRLSGRLDNEQFF
NA,NA,TRBV7-9,TRBJ2-7,12,TGTGCCAGCAGCTTGGGGCCAGGGGTGCAGTACTTC,CASSLGPGVQYF
NA,NA,TRBV12-3/TRBV12-4,TRBJ1-6,14,TGTGCCAGCAGTTTTCCCGGGACACCCCTCAGCCTCCACTTT,CASSFPGTPLSLHF
TRBD1,NA,TRBV6-1,TRBJ2-5,18,TGTGCCAGCACTTTAAGAGGGACAGGGACCACTCCCCAAGAGACCCAGTACTTC,CASTLRGTGTTPQETQYF
NA,NA,TRBV11-2,TRBJ2-7,17,TGTGCCAGCAGCTTCGGGGGGTGGGACAGCGCAAGTCACGAGCAGTACTTC,CASSFGGWDSASHEQYF
NA,few,TRBV7-2,TRBJ2-7,16,TGTGCCAGCAGCTTAGTGTCCCGGGCAGTCTCCTACGAGCAGTACTTC,CASSLVSRAVSYEQYF
NA,NA,TRBV4-1,TRBJ1-1,15,TGCGCCAGCAGCCCCCGGGGGGCATTTTCAACGGAAGCTTTCTTT,CASSPRGAFSTEAFF
TRBD2,NA,TRBV7-8,TRBJ2-1,15,TGTGCCAGCAGCTATTCGGGACTAGCAGTCAATGAGCAGTTCTTC,CASSYSGLAVNEQFF
TRBD1,few,TRBV7-9,TRBJ2-2,19,TGTGCCAGCAGCTCCTATCCGCCGGCGGACAGGGTAACCACCGGGGAGCTGTTTTTT,CASSSYPPADRVTTGELFF
TRBD1,few,TRBV14,TRBJ1-2,17,TGTGCCAGCAGCCAAGAGGATTTCCAGGGGGGTCCGGATGGCTACACCTTC,CASSQEDFQGGPDGYTF
NA,NA,TRBV5-1,TRBJ2-7,14,TGCGCCAGCAGCTTGGGAGAGGGCTCCTACGAGCAGTACTTC,CASSLGEGSYEQYF
NA,many,TRBV2,TRBJ1-4,14,TGTGCCAGCAGTGAATGGGGGCTTCGCGAAAAACTGTTTTTT,CASSEWGLREKLFF
TRBD1,NA,TRBV20-1,TRBJ1-5,15,TGCAGTGCTAGAAACGACAGGGGAAGTAATCAGCCCCAGCATTTT,CSARNDRGSNQPQHF
NA,few,TRBV7-8,TRBJ2-6,16,TGTGCCAGCAGCTTAGCGTGGCCCTCTGGGGCCAACGTCCTGACTTTC,CASSLAWPSGANVLTF
NA,few,TRBV5-4,TRBJ2-5,14,TGTGCCAGCAGCTTGGGGTCAGATCAAGAGACCCAGTACTTC,CASSLGSDQETQYF
TRBD1,NA,TRBV24-1,TRBJ1-4,13,TGTGCCACCAGTGAGTCCGGGACAGGGAAACTGTTTTTT,CATSESGTGKLFF
NA,few,TRBV19,TRBJ1-1,15,TGTGCCAGTAGTACGCTCGGAGGCGGGAACACTGAAGCTTTCTTT,CASSTLGGGNTEAFF
NA,many,TRBV15,TRBJ1-2,14,TGTGCCACCAGCAGAGATGTTAGTCAGCGAGGCTACACCTTC,CATSRDVSQRGYTF
NA,many,TRBV5-5,TRBJ2-5,16,TGTGCCAGCAGCTTGGCCCGGGCCCTCGAACGGGAGACCCAGTACTTC,CASSLARALERETQYF
TRBD1,many,TRBV28,TRBJ2-5,14,TGTGCCAGCCAGGGGGCGATTATTTTAGAGACCCAGTACTTC,CASQGAIILETQYF
NA,many,TRBV28,TRBJ1-1,12,TGTGCCAGCACGCAGGGCTTCACTGAAGCTTTCTTT,CASTQGFTEAFF
NA,NA,TRBV19,TRBJ2-7,13,TGTGCCAGTAGTACAGGACGCTCCTACGAGCAGTACTTC,CASSTGRSYEQYF
NA,NA,TRBV12-3/TRBV12-4,TRBJ2-3,12,TGTGCCAGCAGTTTTGGCTCAGATACGCAGTATTTT,CASSFGSDTQYF
TRBD2,NA,TRBV30,TRBJ2-7,14,TGTGCCTGGAGTGTAGGCGGGGGTTCCTACGAGCAGTACTTC,CAWSVGGGSYEQYF
NA,NA,TRBV12-3/TRBV12-4,TRBJ2-2,18,TGTGCCAGCAGCCTTCCCAATAGGGCCGGTCCAAGCACCGGGGAGCTGTTTTTT,CASSLPNRAGPSTGELFF
NA,NA,TRBV30,TRBJ2-7,12,TGTGCCTACAGACTATTGAGCACCGAGCAGTACTTC,CAYRLLSTEQYF
NA,NA,TRBV2,TRBJ2-3,15,TGTGCCAGCAGTTTGAGCAGTCCTAAAGCAGATACGCAGTATTTT,CASSLSSPKADTQYF
NA,many,TRBV6-1,TRBJ1-4,13,TGTGCCAGCAGTGAAGGGTTTCGTGAAAAACTGTTTTTT,CASSEGFREKLFF
NA,few,TRBV6-1,TRBJ1-5,16,TGTGCCAGCAGAAACGTGGGTCAGGGAAGCGATCAGCCCCAGCATTTT,CASRNVGQGSDQPQHF
TRBD2,NA,TRBV28,TRBJ2-1,16,TGTGCCAGCAGTTTTGAAGCGGGAGGGCTCAATAATGAGCAGTTCTTC,CASSFEAGGLNNEQFF
NA,few,TRBV30,TRBJ1-5,13,TGTGCCTGGAGTCCCGACGTTTTGGAGCCCCAGCATTTT,CAWSPDVLEPQHF
NA,many,TRBV3-1,TRBJ1-5,15,TGTGCCAGCAGCCGAACCAGGGGTGCCAATCAGCCCCAGCATTTT,CASSRTRGANQPQHF